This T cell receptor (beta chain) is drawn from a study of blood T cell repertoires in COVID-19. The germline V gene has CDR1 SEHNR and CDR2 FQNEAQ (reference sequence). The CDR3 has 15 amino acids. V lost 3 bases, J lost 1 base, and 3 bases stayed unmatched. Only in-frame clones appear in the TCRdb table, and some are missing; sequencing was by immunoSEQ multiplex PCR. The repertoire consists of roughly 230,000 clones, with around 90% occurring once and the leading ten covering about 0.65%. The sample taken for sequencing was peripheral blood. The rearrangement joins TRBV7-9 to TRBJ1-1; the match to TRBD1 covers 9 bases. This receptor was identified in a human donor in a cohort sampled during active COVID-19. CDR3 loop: CASSFTGGRNTEAFF. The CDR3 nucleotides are TGTGCCAGCAGCTTTACAGGGGGCAGGAACACTGAAGCTTTCTTT.